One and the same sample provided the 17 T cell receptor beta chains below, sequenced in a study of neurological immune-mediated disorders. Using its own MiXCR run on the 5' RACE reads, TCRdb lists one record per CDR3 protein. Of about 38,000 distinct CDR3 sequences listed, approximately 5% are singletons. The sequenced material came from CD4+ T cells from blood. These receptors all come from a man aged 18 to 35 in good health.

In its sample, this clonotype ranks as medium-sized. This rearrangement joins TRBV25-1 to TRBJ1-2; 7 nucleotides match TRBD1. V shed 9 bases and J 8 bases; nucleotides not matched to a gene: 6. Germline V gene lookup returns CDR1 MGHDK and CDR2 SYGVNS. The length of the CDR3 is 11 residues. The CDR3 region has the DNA TGTGCCAGTGAAACAGGGGAAGGCTACACCTTC. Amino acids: CASETGEGYTF.

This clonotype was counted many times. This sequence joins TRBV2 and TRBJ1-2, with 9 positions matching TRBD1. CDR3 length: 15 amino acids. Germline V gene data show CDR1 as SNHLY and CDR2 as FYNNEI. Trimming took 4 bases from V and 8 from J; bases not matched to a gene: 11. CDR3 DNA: TGTGCCAGCAGTGCCGGGACAGGGAAGAGCGACGGCTACACCTTC. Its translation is CASSAGTGKSDGYTF.

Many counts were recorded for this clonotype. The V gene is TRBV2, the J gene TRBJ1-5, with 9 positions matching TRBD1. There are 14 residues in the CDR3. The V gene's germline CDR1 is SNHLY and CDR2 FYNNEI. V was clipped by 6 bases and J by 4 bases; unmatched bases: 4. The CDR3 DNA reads TGTGCCAGCAGGGACAGGGGAATTAATCAGCCCCAGCATTTT. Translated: CASRDRGINQPQHF.

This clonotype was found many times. As DNA, the CDR3 is TGTGCCAGCAGTGAAGAACAGGTCCAGACCGGGGAGCTGTTTTTT. Translation: CASSEEQVQTGELFF. The J gene is TRBJ2-2, the V gene TRBV2, with D perhaps matching TRBD1 (5 bases). From germline, CDR1 is SNHLY and CDR2 FYNNEI. With 1 base removed from V and 5 bases from J, the gap between germline ends came to 11 bases. This CDR3 is 15 amino acids long.

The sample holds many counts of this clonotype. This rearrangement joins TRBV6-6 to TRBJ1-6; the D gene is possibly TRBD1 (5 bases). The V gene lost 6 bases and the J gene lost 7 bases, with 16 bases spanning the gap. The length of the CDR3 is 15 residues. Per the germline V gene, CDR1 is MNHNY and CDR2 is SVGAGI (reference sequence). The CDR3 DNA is TGTGCCAGCAGGCCCCCTAGGGGAGAGAATTCACCCCTCCACTTT. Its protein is CASRPPRGENSPLHF.

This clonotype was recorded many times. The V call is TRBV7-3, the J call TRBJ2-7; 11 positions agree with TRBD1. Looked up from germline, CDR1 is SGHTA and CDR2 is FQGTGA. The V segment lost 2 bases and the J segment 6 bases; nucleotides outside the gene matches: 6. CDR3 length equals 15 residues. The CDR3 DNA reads TGTGCCAGCAGCTTAGACGGGACAGGGGGGATCGAGCAGTACTTC. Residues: CASSLDGTGGIEQYF.

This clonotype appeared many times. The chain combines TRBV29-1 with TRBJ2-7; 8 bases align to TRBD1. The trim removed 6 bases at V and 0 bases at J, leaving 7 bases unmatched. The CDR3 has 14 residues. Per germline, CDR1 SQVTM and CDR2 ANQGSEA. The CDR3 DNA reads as TGCAGCGTCAATCGGGACAGGAGCTCCTACGAGCAGTACTTC. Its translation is CSVNRDRSSYEQYF.

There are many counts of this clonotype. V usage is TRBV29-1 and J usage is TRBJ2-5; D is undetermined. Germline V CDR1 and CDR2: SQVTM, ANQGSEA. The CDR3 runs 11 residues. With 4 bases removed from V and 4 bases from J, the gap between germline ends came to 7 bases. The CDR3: CSVGLRETQYF. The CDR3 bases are TGCAGCGTTGGCCTTAGAGAGACCCAGTACTTC.

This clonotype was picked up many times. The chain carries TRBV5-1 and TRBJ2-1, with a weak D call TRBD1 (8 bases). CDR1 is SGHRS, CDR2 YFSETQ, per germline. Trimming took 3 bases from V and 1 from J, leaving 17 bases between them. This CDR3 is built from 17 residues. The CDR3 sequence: CASSSSQQGGSYNEQFF. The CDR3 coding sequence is TGCGCCAGCAGCTCCTCCCAACAGGGGGGGTCCTACAATGAGCAGTTCTTC.

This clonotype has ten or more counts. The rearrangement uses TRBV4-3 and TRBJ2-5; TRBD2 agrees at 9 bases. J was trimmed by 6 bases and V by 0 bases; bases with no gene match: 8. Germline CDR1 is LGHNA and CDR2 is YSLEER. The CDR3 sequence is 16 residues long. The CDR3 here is CASSQEWRGGGKTQYF. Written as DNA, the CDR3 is TGCGCCAGCAGCCAAGAGTGGCGGGGGGGCGGCAAGACCCAGTACTTC.

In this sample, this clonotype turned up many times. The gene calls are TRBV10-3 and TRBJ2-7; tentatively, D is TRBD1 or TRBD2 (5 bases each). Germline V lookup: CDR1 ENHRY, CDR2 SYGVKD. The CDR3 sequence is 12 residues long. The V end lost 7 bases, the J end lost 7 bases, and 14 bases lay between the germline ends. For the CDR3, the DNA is TGTGCCATCACTGACAGCTCGGGGGAGCAGTACTTC. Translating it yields CAITDSSGEQYF.

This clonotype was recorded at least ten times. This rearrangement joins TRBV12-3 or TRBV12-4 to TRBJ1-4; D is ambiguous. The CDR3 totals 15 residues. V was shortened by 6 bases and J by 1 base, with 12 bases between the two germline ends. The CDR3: CASSANGKTNEKLFF. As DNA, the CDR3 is TGTGCCAGCAGCGCGAACGGAAAAACTAATGAAAAACTGTTTTTT.

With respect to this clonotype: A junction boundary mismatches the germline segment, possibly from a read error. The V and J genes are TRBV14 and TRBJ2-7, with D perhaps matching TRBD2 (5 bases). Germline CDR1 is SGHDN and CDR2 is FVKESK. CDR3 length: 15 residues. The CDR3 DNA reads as TGTGCCAGCATCCAAGAGCTCTCCGGGATCCACGAGCAGTACTTC. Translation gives CASIQELSGIHEQYF.

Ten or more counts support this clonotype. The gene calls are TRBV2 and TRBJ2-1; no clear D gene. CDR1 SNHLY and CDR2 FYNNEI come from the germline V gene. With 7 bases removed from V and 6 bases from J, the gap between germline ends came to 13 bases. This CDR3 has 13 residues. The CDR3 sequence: CASNQNTLNEQFF. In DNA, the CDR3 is TGTGCCAGCAACCAAAATACTCTCAATGAGCAGTTCTTC.

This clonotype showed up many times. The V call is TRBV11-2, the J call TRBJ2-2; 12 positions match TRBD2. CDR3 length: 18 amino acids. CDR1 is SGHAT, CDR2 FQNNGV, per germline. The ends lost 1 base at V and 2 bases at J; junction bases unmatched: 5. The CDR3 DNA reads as TGTGCCAGCAGCTTAGGGCTAGCGGGGGGGCTTAACACCGGGGAGCTGTTTTTT. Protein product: CASSLGLAGGLNTGELFF.

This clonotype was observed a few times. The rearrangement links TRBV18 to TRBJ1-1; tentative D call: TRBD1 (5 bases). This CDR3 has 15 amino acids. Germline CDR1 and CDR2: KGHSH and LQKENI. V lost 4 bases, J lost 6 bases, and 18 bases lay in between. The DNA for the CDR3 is TGTGCCAGCTCACGGACAAGGGACCAAACAGCTGAAGCTTTCTTT. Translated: CASSRTRDQTAEAFF.

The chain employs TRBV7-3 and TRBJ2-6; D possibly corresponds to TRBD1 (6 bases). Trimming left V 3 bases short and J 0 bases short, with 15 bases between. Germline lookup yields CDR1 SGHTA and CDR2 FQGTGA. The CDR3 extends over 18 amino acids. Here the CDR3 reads CASSLPRVGASGANVLTF. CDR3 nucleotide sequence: TGTGCCAGCAGCTTGCCCAGGGTGGGGGCCTCTGGGGCCAACGTCCTGACTTTC. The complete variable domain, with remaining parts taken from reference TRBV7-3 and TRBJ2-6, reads GAGVSQTPSNKVTEKGKYVELRCDPISGHTALYWYRQSLGQGPEFLIYFQGTGAADDSGLPNDRFFAVRPEGSVSTLKIQRTERGDSAVYLCASSLPRVGASGANVLTFGAGSRLTVL.